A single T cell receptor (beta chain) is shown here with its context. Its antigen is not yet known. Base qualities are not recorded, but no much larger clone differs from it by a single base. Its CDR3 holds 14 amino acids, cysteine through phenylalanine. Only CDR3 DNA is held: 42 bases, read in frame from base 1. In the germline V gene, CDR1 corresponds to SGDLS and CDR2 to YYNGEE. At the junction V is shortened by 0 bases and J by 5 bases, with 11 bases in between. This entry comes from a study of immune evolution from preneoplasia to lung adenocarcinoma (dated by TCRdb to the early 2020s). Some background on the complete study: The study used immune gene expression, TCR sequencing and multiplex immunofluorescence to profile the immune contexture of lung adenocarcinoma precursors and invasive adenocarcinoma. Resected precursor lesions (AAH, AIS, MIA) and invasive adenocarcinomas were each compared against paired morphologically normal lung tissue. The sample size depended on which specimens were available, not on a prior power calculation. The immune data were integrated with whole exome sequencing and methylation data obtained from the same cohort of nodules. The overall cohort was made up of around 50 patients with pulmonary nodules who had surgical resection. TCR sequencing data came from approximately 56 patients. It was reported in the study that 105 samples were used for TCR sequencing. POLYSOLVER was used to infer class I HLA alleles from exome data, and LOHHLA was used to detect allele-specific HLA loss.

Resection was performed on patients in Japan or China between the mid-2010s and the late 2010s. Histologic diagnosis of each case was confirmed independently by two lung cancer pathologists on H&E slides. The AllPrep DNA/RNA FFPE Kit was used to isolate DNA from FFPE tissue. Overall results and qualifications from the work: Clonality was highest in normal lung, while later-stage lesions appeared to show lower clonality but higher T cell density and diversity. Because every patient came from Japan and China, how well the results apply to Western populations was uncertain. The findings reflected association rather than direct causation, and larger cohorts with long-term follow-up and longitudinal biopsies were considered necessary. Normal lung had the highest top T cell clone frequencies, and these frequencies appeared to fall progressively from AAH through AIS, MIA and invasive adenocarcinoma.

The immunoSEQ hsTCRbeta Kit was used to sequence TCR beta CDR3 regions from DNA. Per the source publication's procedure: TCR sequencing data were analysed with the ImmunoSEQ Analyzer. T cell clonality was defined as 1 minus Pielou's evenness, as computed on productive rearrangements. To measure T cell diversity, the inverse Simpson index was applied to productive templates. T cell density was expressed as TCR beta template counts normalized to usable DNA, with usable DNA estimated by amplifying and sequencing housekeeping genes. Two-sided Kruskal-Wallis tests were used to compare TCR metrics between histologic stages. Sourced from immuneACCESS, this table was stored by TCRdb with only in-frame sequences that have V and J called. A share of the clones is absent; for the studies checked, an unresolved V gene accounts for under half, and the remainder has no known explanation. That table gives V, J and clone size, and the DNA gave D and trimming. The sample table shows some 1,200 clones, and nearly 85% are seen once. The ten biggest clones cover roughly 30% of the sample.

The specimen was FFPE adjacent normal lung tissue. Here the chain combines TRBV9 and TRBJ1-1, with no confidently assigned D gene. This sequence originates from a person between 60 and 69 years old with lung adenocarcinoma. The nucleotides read TGTGCCAGCAGCGTAGGTGGTATTAGGACTGAAGCTTTCTTT. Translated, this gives CASSVGGIRTEAFF. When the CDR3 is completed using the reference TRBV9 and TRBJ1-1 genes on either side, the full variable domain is DSGVTQTPKHLITATGQRVTLRCSPRSGDLSVYWYQQSLDQGLQFLIQYYNGEERAKGNILERFSAQQFPDLHSELNLSSLELGDSALYFCASSVGGIRTEAFFGQGTRLTVV.